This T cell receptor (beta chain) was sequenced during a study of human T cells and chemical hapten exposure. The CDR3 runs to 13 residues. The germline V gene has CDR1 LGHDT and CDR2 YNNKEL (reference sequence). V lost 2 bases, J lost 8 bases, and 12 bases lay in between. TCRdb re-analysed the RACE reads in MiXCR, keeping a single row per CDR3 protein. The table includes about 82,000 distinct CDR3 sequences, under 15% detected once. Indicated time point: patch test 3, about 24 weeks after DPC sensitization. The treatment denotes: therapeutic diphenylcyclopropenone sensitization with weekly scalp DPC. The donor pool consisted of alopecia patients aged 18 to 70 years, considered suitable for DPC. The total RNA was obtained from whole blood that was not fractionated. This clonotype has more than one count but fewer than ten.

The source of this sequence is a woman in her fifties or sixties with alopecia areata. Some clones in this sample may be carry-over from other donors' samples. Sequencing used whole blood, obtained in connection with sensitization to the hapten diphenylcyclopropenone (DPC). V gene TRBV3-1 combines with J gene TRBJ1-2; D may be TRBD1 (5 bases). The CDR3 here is CASSQLPQGGYTF. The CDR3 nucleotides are TGTGCCAGCAGCCAACTCCCTCAGGGAGGCTACACCTTC.